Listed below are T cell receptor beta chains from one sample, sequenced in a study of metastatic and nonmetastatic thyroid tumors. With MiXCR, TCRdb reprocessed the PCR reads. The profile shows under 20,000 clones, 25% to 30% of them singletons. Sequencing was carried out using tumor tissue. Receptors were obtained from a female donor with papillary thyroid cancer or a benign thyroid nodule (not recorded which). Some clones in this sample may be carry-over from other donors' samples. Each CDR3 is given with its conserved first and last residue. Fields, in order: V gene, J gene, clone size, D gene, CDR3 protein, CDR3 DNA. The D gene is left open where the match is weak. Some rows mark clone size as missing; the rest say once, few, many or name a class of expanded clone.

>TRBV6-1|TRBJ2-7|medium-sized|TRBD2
CASMRESLTSGIYEQYF
TGTGCCAGCATGAGGGAGTCTCTGACTAGCGGGATTTACGAGCAGTACTTC
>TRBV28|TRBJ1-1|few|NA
CASSFRREAEAFF
TGTGCCAGCAGTTTTCGACGGGAGGCTGAAGCTTTCTTT
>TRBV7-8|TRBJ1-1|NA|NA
CASSLAGNTEAFF
TGTGCCAGCAGCTTAGCGGGGAACACTGAAGCTTTCTTT
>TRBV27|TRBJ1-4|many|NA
CASSLWGDEKLFF
TGTGCCAGCAGTTTATGGGGGGATGAAAAACTGTTTTTT
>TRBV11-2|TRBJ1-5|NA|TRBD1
CASSFRTGDDQPQHF
TGTGCCAGCAGCTTCCGGACAGGGGATGATCAGCCCCAGCATTTT
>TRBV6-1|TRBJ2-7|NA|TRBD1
CASTTGGSYEQYF
TGTGCCAGCACGACAGGGGGAAGTTACGAGCAGTACTTC
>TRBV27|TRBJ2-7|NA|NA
CASSWGSFDEQYF
TGTGCCAGCAGTTGGGGTAGTTTTGACGAGCAGTACTTC
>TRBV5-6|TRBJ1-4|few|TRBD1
CASSLGDRESGTNEKLFF
TGTGCCAGCAGCTTGGGGGACAGGGAGTCTGGAACTAATGAAAAACTGTTTTTT
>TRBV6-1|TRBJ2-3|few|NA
CATSTRDTQYF
TGTGCCACCTCGACACGTGATACGCAGTATTTT
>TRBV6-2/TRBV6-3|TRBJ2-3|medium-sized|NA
CATSGLSTDTQYF
TGTGCCACCTCGGGACTTTCCACAGATACGCAGTATTTT
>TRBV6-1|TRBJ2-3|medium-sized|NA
CASMNSPTDTQYF
TGTGCCAGCATGAATAGCCCCACAGATACGCAGTATTTT
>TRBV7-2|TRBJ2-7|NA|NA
CASSLGGSDEQYF
TGTGCCAGCAGCTTAGGAGGCAGCGACGAGCAGTACTTC
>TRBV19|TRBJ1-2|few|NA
CASSMYYGYTF
TGTGCCAGTAGTATGTACTATGGCTACACCTTC
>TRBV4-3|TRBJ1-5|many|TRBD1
CASSPHDRGSAPQHF
TGCGCCAGCAGCCCACACGACAGGGGGTCTGCGCCCCAGCATTTT
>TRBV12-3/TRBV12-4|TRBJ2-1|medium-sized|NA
CASRPDSSSYNEQFF
TGTGCCAGCAGGCCGGACAGTAGCTCCTACAATGAGCAGTTCTTC
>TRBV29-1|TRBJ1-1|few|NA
CSVAQQGITEAFF
TGCAGCGTCGCCCAACAGGGTATCACTGAAGCTTTCTTT
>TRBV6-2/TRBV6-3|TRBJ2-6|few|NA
CASFSDGLRSGANVLTF
TGTGCCAGCTTCTCGGACGGGTTACGCTCTGGGGCCAACGTCCTGACTTTC
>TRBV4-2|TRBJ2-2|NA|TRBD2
CASSQAAGLNTGELFF
TGTGCCAGCAGCCAAGCAGCGGGGTTGAACACCGGGGAGCTGTTTTTT
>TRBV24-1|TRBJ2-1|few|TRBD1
CATSKQGSGEQFF
TGTGCCACCAGCAAACAGGGGAGTGGTGAGCAGTTCTTC
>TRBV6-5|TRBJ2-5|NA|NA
CASSRRRETQYF
TGTGCCAGCAGTAGGCGAAGGGAGACCCAGTACTTC
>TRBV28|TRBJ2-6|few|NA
CASSAGANVLTF
TGTGCCAGCTCAGCTGGGGCCAACGTCCTGACTTTC
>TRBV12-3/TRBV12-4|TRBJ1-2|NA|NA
CASSFDSENYGYTF
TGTGCCAGCAGTTTCGACAGCGAGAACTATGGCTACACCTTC
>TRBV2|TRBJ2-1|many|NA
CASWGGAEQFF
TGTGCCAGTTGGGGGGGGGCTGAGCAGTTCTTC
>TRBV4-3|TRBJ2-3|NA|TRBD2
CASSRLAGPDTQYF
TGCGCCAGCAGCCGACTAGCGGGACCCGATACGCAGTATTTT
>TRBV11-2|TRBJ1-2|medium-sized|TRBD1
CASSLDWTGYGYTF
TGTGCCAGCAGCTTAGATTGGACAGGGTATGGCTACACCTTC
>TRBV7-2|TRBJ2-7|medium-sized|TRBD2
CASSLSETSGRKQYF
TGTGCCAGCAGCTTAAGTGAGACTAGCGGGAGAAAGCAGTACTTC
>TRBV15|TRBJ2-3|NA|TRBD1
CATSRDGQGPDTQYF
TGTGCCACCAGCAGAGATGGACAGGGCCCAGATACGCAGTATTTT
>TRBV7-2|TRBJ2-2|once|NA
CASVLQGPGELFF
TGTGCCAGCGTCCTACAGGGTCCCGGGGAGCTGTTTTTT
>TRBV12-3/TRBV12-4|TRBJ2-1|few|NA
CASSSLVGIGASYNEQFF
TGTGCCAGCAGTTCCTTGGTGGGGATTGGGGCTTCCTACAATGAGCAGTTCTTC
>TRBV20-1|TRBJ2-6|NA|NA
CSPKGGANVLTF
TGCAGCCCAAAGGGAGGGGCCAACGTCCTGACTTTC
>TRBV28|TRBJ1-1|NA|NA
CASSSTRREAFF
TGTGCCAGCAGTTCCACCAGGCGGGAAGCTTTCTTT